A selection of T cell receptor beta chains follows, all from one sample in a study of cytomegalovirus exposure and HLA in healthy donors. Assay used: immunoSEQ multiplex PCR; TCRdb lists only in-frame clones, some missing. Here the sample spans some 91,000 clones, about 75% being singletons. The sample taken for sequencing was PBMCs. Receptors were obtained from a man aged 40-49 years in good health and CMV-seropositive. The CDR3 runs from the conserved cysteine through the conserved F or W. The order of the fields is CDR3 DNA, CDR3 protein, clone size, J gene, V gene, D gene. D genes are given only for firm matches. Clone size is shown for a subset of rows, as once, few, many or a class of expanded clone.

TGTGCCAGCAGCCCAAACAGGGGACTCAACAATGAGCAGTTCTTC CASSPNRGLNNEQFF . TRBJ2-1 TRBV11-3 .
TGCTCACGCAATGAGGCAGGGGGAAGTTTCTTGAACACTGAAGCTTTCTTT CSRNEAGGSFLNTEAFF few TRBJ1-1 TRBV10-2 TRBD1
TGTGCCAGCAGTGGGCCCCGAGAGGGCAAAAACATTCAGTACTTC CASSGPREGKNIQYF few TRBJ2-4 TRBV28 .
TGTGCCAGCAGTTACTCAATGGCAGGGTACGCCTACGAGCAGTACTTC CASSYSMAGYAYEQYF few TRBJ2-7 TRBV6-5 .
TGTGCCAGCATAGGGGGATTTTCTGGAAACACCATATATTTT CASIGGFSGNTIYF few TRBJ1-3 TRBV6-5 .
TGTGCCAGCAGCGTACGGGGAGGAACGCAGTATTTT CASSVRGGTQYF few TRBJ2-3 TRBV9 .
TGTGCCAGCAGCTCCACTCTTCTAGCGGGGGGGCGGGCAGATACGCAGTATTTT CASSSTLLAGGRADTQYF . TRBJ2-3 TRBV5-4 TRBD2
TGTGCCAGCAGGGACAGGGGGTCGGGAGATACGCAGTATTTT CASRDRGSGDTQYF once TRBJ2-3 TRBV2 TRBD1
TGTGCCAGCAGTTCCGGGACTAACTCCTACGAGCAGTACTTC CASSSGTNSYEQYF . TRBJ2-7 TRBV27 TRBD2
TGTGCCAGCAGAACACTTCGACAGGACCTCTATGGCTACACCTTC CASRTLRQDLYGYTF . TRBJ1-2 TRBV2 .
TGCGCCAGCAGCTTGCGACTCACAGATACGCAGTATTTT CASSLRLTDTQYF . TRBJ2-3 TRBV5-1 .
TGTGCCATCAGTGACCCGGGACAGGGGTCCTACGAGCAGTACTTC CAISDPGQGSYEQYF . TRBJ2-7 TRBV10-3 TRBD1
TGCGCCAGCAGCTTGGATACAGAGATGAACACTGAAGCTTTCTTT CASSLDTEMNTEAFF few TRBJ1-1 TRBV5-1 .
TGTGCCAGCAGCCCTCAGGGAAACCACGAAAAACTGTTTTTT CASSPQGNHEKLFF . TRBJ1-4 TRBV7-9 .
TGTGCCAGCAGCTTGGGAGGAGGGGAGCAGTACTTC CASSLGGGEQYF . TRBJ2-7 TRBV5-4 .
TGTGCTAGTGGTTTATCCTCTAGCAATCAGCCCCAGCATTTT CASGLSSSNQPQHF once TRBJ1-5 TRBV12-5 .
TGTGCCAGCGGCCCGATTTGGGGGCCTAGCGGGGCCCAAAACATTCAGTACTTC CASGPIWGPSGAQNIQYF . TRBJ2-4 TRBV7-2 TRBD2
TGTGCGGGAACAGGGGGTGTGCGGTCACCCCTCCACTTT CAGTGGVRSPLHF . TRBJ1-6 TRBV2 TRBD1
TGTGCCATCAGCGCCGGGATAGCGGATACGCAGTATTTT CAISAGIADTQYF . TRBJ2-3 TRBV10-3 .
TGTGCCAGCAGCTCGTCCAGGGTCTCCGGAAACACCATATATTTT CASSSSRVSGNTIYF . TRBJ1-3 TRBV5-6 .
TGCAGCGTTGAGCCCGGACAGGGTGGAGAGACCCAGTACTTC CSVEPGQGGETQYF . TRBJ2-5 TRBV29-1 TRBD1
TGTGCCAGCAGCTCACAGGGGAATGAGCAGTTCTTC CASSSQGNEQFF . TRBJ2-1 TRBV7-9 TRBD1
TGTGCCAGCAGTTACGGGACAGGGGCAGATACGCAGTATTTT CASSYGTGADTQYF . TRBJ2-3 TRBV13 TRBD1
TGTGCCAGCAGTCAATTCGCAGGGGCCCTGACCCAGTACTTC CASSQFAGALTQYF . TRBJ2-5 TRBV27 .
TGTGCCAGCAGCTCACAAGCGGGAGGTCCTTACGAGCAGTACTTC CASSSQAGGPYEQYF . TRBJ2-7 TRBV7-2 TRBD2
TGCGCCAGCAGCCAGATAGGGGGGGATGAAGCTTTCTTT CASSQIGGDEAFF . TRBJ1-1 TRBV4-3 .
TGTGCCAGCAGCGCGACAGGGGGGGATAGCAATCAGCCCCAGCATTTT CASSATGGDSNQPQHF . TRBJ1-5 TRBV7-8 TRBD1
TGTGCCAGCAGCGCCAGTGGAGGTACGCAGTATTTT CASSASGGTQYF . TRBJ2-3 TRBV9 .
TGTGCCAGCTCACCCGGGACAGTGACTTATCGAGGAGCCGAGGGCGGCTACACCTTC CASSPGTVTYRGAEGGYTF . TRBJ1-2 TRBV18 TRBD1
TGTGCCAGCAGTTCCAGACTAGCGGGAGACTCGGAGACCCAGTACTTC CASSSRLAGDSETQYF once TRBJ2-5 TRBV28 TRBD2
TGTGCCAGCAGCTTAAAAGGACAGGGAAGGGACACTGAAGCTTTCTTT CASSLKGQGRDTEAFF once TRBJ1-1 TRBV7-3 TRBD1
TGTGCCTGGAGTGGACAGGAGGTTGGGGGCTACGAGCAGTACTTC CAWSGQEVGGYEQYF . TRBJ2-7 TRBV30 .
TGCGCCAGCATCCATAGGAGTTATACCTACGAGCAGTACTTC CASIHRSYTYEQYF . TRBJ2-7 TRBV5-1 .
TGTGCCAGTCGAGAAGGGGCGGGAAAACCCAATCAGCCCCAGCATTTT CASREGAGKPNQPQHF . TRBJ1-5 TRBV19 .